A single TCR beta chain is shown here with its context. The antigen remains unidentified. This specimen comes from a study of shared clonotypes between healthy human individuals. The V end was cut by 5 bases, the J end by 3 bases, with 10 bases between. The V gene's germline CDR1 is MNHNS and CDR2 SASEGT. The CDR3 extends over 13 amino acids. The naive CD8 subset, CD45RO-negative cells positively selected for CCR7, excluded terminally differentiated effector memory CD45RA+ cells. Findings and caveats of the study: Unshared clonotypes carried lower generation probabilities than those common to all four donors. Naive subsets generally had larger estimated richness than memory subsets.

For sorted subsets, about 0.2 ug DNA per replicate equaled about 31,000 T cell genomes. Libraries were prepared by immunoSEQ multiplex PCR; TCRdb keeps only in-frame clonotypes and omits some of them. In the table there are fewer than 850,000 clones, roughly 96% of which are singletons. Sequencing input: naive CD8+ T cells sorted from blood. The clonotype comes from a man in his thirties or forties in good health. V usage is TRBV6-1 and J usage is TRBJ2-5; no clear D. This chain's CDR3 is CASSNSNEETQYF. Written as DNA, the CDR3 is TGTGCCAGCAGTAACTCTAACGAAGAGACCCAGTACTTC.